The 2 T cell receptor beta chains presented below share a single source sample, sequenced in a study of response to subunit inactivated influenza vaccine. MiXCR, run by TCRdb on the RT-PCR reads, gives a single entry per CDR3 protein. The sample has approximately 700,000 distinct CDR3 sequences, around 16% seen once. The material was PBMCs from blood, obtained approximately 12 days after vaccination. These receptors were obtained from a man in his forties or fifties who received an inactivated influenza vaccine.

The CDR3 bases are TGTGCCAGCAGTCCAAGGAGGCATGGGATGACAGATACGCAGTATTTT. This translates into CASSPRRHGMTDTQYF. The V gene is TRBV28, the J gene TRBJ2-3; possible D gene TRBD2, 5 bases. This CDR3 region has 16 residues. Germline V CDR1 and CDR2: MDHEN, SYDVKM. Trimming removed 5 bases from V and 3 bases from J, with 18 bases in between. The full variable domain, in which reference TRBV28 and TRBJ2-3 provide the parts outside the CDR3, is DVKVTQSSRYLVKRTGEKVFLECVQDMDHENMFWYRQDPGLGLRLIYFSYDVKMKEKGDIPEGYSVSREKKERFSLILESASTNQTSMYLCASSPRRHGMTDTQYFGPGTRLTVL.

The chain employs TRBV3-1 and TRBJ2-1; 11 bases line up with TRBD1. Germline CDR1 LGHDT, CDR2 YNNKEL (reference sequence). The CDR3 extends over 16 amino acids. V dropped 4 bases and J dropped 5; count of bases not matched to a gene: 7. CDR3 sequence reads: CASSPGRTGGNNEQFF. DNA for the CDR3: TGTGCCAGCAGCCCTGGAAGGACAGGGGGCAACAATGAGCAGTTCTTC.